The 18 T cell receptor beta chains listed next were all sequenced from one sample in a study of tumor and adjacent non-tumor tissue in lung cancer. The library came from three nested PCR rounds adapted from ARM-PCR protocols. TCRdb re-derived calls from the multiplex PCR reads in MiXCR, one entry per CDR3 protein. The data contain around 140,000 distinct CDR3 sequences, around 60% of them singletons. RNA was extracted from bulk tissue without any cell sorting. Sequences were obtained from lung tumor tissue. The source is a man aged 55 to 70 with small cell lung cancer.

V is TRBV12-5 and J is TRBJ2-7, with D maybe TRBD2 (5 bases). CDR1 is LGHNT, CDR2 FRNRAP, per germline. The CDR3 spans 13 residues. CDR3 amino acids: CVNGLGLSGEQYF. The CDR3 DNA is TGTGTTAATGGTTTAGGACTCTCAGGCGAGCAGTACTTC.

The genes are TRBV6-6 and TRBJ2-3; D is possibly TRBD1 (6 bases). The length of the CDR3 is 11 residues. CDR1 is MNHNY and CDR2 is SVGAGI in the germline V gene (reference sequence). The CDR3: CTNRVTDTQYF. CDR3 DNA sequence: TGTACCAACAGGGTAACAGATACGCAGTATTTT.

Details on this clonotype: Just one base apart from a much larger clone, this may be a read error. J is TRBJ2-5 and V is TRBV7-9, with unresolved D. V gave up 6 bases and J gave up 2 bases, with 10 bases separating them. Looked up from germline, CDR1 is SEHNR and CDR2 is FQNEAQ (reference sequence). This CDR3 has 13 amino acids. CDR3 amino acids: CASRQGSQETQYF. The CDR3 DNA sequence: TGTGCCAGCAGACAAGGGTCTCAAGAGACCCAGTACTTC.

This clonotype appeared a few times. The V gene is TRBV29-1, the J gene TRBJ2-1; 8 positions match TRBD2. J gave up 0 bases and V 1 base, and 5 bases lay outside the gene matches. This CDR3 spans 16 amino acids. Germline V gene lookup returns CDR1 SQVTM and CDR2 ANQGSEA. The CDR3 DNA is TGCAGCGTTGAAGGTACCAGCGGGAGCTCCTACAATGAGCAGTTCTTC. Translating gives CSVEGTSGSSYNEQFF.

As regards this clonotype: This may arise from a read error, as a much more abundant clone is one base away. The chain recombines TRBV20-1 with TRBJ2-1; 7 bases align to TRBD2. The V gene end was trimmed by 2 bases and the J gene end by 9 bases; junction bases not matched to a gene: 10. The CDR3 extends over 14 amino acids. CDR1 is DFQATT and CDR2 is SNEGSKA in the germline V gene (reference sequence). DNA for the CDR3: TGCAGTGCTAGACCCGGGACTAACTTAGGTGAGCAGTTCTTC. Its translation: CSARPGTNLGEQFF.

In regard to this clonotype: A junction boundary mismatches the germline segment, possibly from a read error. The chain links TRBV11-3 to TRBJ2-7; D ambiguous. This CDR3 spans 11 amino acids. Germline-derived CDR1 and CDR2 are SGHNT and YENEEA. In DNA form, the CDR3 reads TGTGCCAGCTCGGCTTCTTACGAGCAATGCTTC. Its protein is CASSASYEQCF.

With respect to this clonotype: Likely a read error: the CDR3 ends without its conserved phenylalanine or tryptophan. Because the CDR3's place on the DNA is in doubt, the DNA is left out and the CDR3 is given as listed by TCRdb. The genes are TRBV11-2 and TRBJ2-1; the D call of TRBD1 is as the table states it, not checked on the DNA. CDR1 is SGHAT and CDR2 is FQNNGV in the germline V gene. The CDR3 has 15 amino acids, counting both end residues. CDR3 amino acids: CASSFERGPGNEQFY.

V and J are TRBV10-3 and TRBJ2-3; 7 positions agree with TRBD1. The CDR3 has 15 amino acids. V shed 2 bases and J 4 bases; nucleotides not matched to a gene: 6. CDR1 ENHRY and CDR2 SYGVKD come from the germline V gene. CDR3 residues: CAISEKDRAADTQYF. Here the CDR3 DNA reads TGTGCCATCAGTGAGAAAGACAGGGCGGCAGATACGCAGTATTTT.

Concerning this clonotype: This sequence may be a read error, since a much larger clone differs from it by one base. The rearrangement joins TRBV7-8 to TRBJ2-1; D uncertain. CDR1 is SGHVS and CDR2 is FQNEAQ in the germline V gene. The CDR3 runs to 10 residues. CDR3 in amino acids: CAINQNEQLF. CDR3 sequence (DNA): TGTGCCATCAACCAGAATGAGCAGCTCTTC.

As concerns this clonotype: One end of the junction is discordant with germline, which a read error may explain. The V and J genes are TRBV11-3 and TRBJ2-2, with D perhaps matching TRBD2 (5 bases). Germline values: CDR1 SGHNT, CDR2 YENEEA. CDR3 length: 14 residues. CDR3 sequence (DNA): TGTGCCAGCAGCTTAGCGGTGAACACCGGGGTGCTGTTTTTT. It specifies CASSLAVNTGVLFF.

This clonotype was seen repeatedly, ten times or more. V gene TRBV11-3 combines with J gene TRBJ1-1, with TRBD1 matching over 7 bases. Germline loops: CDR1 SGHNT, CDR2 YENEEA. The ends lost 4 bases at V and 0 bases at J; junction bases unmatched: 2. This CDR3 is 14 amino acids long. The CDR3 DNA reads TGTGCCAGCAGCTGGACAGGTATGAACACTGAAGCTTTCTTT. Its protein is CASSWTGMNTEAFF.

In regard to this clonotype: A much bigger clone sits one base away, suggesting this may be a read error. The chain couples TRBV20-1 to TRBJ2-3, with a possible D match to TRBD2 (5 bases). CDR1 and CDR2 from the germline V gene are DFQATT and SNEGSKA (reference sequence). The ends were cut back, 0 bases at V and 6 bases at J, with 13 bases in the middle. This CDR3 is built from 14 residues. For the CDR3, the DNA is TGCAGTGCTAGAGATATCTGGACTGGGGATACGCAGTATTTT. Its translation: CSARDIWTGDTQYF.

The CDR3 here is CASRRRPAGNTGELFF. CDR3 in DNA: TGTGCCAGCAGGCGGAGGCCAGCGGGAAACACCGGGGAGCTGTTTTTT. The chain employs TRBV12-3 or TRBV12-4 and TRBJ2-2; 7 bases align to TRBD2. The ends lost 6 bases at V and 2 bases at J; junction bases unmatched: 9. This CDR3 is 16 amino acids long.

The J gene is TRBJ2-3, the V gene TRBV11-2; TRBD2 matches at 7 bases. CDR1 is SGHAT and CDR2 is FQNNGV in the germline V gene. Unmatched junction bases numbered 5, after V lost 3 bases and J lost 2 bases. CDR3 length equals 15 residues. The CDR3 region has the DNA TGTGCCAGCAGCTTTAGCCGGGGGGACACAGATACGCAGTATTTT. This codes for CASSFSRGDTDTQYF.

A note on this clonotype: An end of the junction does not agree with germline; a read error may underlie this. The CDR3 DNA sequence: TGTACCAGCAGCTCAAAGCAGGGACCAAGGATAAACATTGAAGCTTTCTTT. Translating it yields CTSSSKQGPRINIEAFF. The V gene is TRBV11-2, the J gene TRBJ1-1, with D possibly being TRBD1 (5 bases). The CDR3 is 17 residues long. In germline, CDR1 is SGHAT, CDR2 FQNNGV.

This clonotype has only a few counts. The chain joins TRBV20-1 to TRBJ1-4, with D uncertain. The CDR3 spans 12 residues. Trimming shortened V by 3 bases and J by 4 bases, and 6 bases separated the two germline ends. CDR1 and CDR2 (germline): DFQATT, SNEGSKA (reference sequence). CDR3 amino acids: CSARSFNEKLFF. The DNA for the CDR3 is TGCAGTGCTAGGAGTTTTAATGAAAAACTGTTTTTT.

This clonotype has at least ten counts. In nucleotides, the CDR3 is TGCAGCGTTGCCCCGACGTCACTAGCGGGTAGAGAGCAGTACTTC. Translated, it gives CSVAPTSLAGREQYF. This sequence joins TRBV29-1 and TRBJ2-7; 9 bases match TRBD2. With 4 bases clipped from V and 7 bases from J, the junction kept 14 bases outside the gene matches. The CDR3 consists of 15 residues. The germline CDR1 and CDR2 sequences are SQVTM and ANQGSEA.

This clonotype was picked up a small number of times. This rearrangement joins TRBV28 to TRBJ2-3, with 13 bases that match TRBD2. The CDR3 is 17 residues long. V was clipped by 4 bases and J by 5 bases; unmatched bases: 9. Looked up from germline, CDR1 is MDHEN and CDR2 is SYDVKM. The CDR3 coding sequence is TGTGCCAGCAGTTCGCTGACTAGCGGGAGGCTTGGAGATACGCAGTATTTT. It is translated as CASSSLTSGRLGDTQYF.